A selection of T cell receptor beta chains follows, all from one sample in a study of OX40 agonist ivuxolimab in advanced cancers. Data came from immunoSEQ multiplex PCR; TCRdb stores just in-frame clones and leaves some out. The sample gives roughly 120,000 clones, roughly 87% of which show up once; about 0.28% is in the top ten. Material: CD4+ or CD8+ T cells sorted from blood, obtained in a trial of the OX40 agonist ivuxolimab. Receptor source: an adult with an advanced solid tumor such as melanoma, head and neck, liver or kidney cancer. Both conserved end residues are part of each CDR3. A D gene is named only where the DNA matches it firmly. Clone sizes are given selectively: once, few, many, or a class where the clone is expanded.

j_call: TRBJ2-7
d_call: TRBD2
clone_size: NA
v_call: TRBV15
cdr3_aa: CATSSPGLAAYEQYF
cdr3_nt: TGTGCCACCAGTAGCCCCGGACTAGCGGCCTACGAGCAGTACTTC

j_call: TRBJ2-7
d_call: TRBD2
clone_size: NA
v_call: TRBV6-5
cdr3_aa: CASSPLRGGEQYF
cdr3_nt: TGTGCCAGCAGCCCTCTACGGGGGGGGGAGCAGTACTTC

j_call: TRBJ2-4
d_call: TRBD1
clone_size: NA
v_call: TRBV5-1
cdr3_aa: CASSFRQGQNIQYF
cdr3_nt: TGCGCCAGCAGCTTTCGACAGGGGCAAAACATTCAGTACTTC

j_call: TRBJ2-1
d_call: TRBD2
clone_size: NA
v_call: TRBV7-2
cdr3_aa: CASSLAFPSGFNEQFF
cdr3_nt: TGTGCCAGCAGCTTAGCGTTTCCTAGCGGGTTCAATGAGCAGTTCTTC

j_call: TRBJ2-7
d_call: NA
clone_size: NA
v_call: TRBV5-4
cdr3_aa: CASSRNTDYEQYF
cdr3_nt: TGTGCCAGCAGCCGAAACACAGATTACGAGCAGTACTTC

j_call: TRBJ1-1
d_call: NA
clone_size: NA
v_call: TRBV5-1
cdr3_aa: CASSFLGMNTEAFF
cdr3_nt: TGCGCCAGCAGCTTTTTAGGGATGAACACTGAAGCTTTCTTT

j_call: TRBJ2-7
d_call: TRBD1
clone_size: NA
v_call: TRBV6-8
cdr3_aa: CASSSPKLGQGALQGSYEQYF
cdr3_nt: TGTGCCAGCAGTTCCCCAAAATTGGGACAGGGGGCCTTACAGGGATCCTACGAGCAGTACTTC

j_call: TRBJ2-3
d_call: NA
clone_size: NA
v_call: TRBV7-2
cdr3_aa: CASSLAPGGDTQYF
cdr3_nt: TGTGCCAGCAGCTTAGCCCCAGGGGGGGATACGCAGTATTTT

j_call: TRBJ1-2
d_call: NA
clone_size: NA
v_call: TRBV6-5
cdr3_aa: CASSGGVSYGYTF
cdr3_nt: TGTGCCAGCAGCGGAGGGGTGTCATACGGCTACACCTTC

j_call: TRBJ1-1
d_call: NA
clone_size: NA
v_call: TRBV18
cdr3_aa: CASSPDPTEAFF
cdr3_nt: TGTGCCAGCTCACCGGATCCCACTGAAGCTTTCTTT

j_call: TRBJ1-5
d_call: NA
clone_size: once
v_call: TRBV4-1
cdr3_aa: CASSRGPTIVDGQPQHF
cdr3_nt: TGCGCCAGCAGCCGCGGACCGACTATAGTAGATGGTCAGCCCCAGCATTTT

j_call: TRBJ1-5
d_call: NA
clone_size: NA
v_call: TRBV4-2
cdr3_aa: CASSQVTGNNQPQHF
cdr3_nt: TGTGCCAGCAGCCAAGTGACGGGTAACAATCAGCCCCAGCATTTT

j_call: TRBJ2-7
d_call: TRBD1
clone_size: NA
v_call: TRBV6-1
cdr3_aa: CASSGLGQGAGEQYF
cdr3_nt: TGTGCCAGCAGTGGGTTGGGACAGGGGGCTGGGGAGCAGTACTTC

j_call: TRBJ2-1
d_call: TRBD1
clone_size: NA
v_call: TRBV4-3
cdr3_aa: CASSYLISGTGHGEQFF
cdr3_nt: TGCGCCAGCAGCTACCTGATTTCCGGGACAGGGCACGGTGAGCAGTTCTTC

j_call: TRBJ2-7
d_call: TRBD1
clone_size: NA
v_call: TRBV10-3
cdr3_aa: CAISGTGVYEQYF
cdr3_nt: TGTGCCATCAGTGGGACAGGGGTTTACGAGCAGTACTTC

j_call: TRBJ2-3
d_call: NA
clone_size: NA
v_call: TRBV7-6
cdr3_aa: CASSLAHRVSDTQYF
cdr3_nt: TGTGCCAGCAGCTTAGCGCACAGGGTTTCCGATACGCAGTATTTT

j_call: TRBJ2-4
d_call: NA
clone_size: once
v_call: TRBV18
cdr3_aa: CASSPGLTLAKNIQYF
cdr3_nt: TGTGCCAGCTCACCGGGGCTAACCTTAGCCAAAAACATTCAGTACTTC

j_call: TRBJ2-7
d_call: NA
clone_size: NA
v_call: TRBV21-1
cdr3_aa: CASSNNRTGGSMDEQYF
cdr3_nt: TGTGCCAGCAGCAATAATCGGACAGGGGGCTCAATGGACGAGCAGTACTTC

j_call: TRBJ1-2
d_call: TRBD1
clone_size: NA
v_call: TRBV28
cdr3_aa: CASRQGGTGYTF
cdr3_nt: TGTGCCAGCAGACAGGGGGGGACGGGCTACACCTTC

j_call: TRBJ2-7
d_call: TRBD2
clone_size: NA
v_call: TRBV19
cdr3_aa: CASSKTSGNYEQYF
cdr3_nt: TGTGCCAGTAGTAAGACTAGCGGCAACTACGAGCAGTACTTC

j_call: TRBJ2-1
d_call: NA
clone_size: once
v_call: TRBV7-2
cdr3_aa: CASSLKAGPYNEQFF
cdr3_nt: TGTGCCAGCAGCTTGAAGGCGGGGCCCTACAATGAGCAGTTCTTC

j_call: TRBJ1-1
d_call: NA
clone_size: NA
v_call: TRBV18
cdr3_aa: CASSPPAASNTEAFF
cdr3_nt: TGTGCCAGCTCACCACCGGCAGCCTCGAACACTGAAGCTTTCTTT

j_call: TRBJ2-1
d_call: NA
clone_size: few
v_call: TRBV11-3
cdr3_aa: CASSYSNRINNEQFF
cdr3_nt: TGTGCCAGCAGCTACAGTAATCGAATAAACAATGAGCAGTTCTTC

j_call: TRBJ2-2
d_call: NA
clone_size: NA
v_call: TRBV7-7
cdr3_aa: CASSLDEGTGELFF
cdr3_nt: TGTGCTAGCAGCTTAGACGAGGGTACCGGGGAGCTGTTTTTT

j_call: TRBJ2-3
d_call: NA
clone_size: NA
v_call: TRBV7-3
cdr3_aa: CASSSDSPDTQYF
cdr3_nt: TGTGCCAGCAGCTCCGACTCGCCGGATACGCAGTATTTT

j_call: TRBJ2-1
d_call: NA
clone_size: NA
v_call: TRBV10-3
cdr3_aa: CAISEAYEQFF
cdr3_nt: TGTGCCATCAGTGAGGCCTATGAGCAGTTCTTC

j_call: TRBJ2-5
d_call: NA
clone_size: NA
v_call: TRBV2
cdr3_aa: CAASIGEQETQYF
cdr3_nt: TGTGCCGCCAGCATTGGAGAGCAAGAGACCCAGTACTTC

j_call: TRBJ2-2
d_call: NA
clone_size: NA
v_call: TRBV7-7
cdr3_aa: CASSLGDGGELFF
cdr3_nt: TGTGCTAGCAGCTTGGGGGACGGAGGGGAGCTGTTTTTT

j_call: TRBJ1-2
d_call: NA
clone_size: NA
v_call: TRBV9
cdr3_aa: CASSGGATSYGYTF
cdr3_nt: TGTGCCAGCAGCGGCGGGGCCACAAGCTATGGCTACACCTTC

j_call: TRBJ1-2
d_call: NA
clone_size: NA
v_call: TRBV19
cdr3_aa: CASRLHGRDRIIGYTF
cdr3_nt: TGTGCCAGTAGACTACACGGTCGGGATCGCATTATAGGCTACACCTTC

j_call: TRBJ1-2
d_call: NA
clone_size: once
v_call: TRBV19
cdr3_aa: CASSIRSSNYGYTF
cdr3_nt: TGTGCCAGTAGTATAAGAAGTTCTAACTATGGCTACACCTTC

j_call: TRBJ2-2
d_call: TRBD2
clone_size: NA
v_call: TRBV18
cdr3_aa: CASSAREGLGTGELFF
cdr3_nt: TGTGCCAGCTCAGCTCGGGAGGGACTTGGCACCGGGGAGCTGTTTTTT

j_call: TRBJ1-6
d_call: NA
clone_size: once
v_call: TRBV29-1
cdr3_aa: CSVTGKGISYNSPLHF
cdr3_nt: TGCAGCGTGACGGGGAAAGGGATCTCCTATAATTCACCCCTCCACTTT

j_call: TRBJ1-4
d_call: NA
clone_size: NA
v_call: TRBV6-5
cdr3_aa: CASSYSPDLGMEKLFF
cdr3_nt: TGTGCCAGCAGTTACTCGCCCGACTTAGGCATGGAAAAACTGTTTTTT

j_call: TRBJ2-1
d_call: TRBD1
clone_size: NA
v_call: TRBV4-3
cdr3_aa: CASSHEPGQGPYNEQFF
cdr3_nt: TGCGCCAGCAGCCATGAACCGGGACAGGGACCTTACAATGAGCAGTTCTTC

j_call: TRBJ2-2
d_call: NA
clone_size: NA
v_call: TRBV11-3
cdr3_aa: CASSLDGAGELFF
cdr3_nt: TGTGCCAGCAGCTTAGACGGTGCCGGGGAGCTGTTTTTT

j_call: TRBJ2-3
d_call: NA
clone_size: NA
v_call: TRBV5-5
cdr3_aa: CASSLITGGSTDTQYF
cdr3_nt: TGTGCCAGCAGCTTAATTACAGGCGGTTCAACAGATACGCAGTATTTT

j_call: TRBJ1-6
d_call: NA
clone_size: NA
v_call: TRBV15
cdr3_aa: CATSGYAGPNSPLHF
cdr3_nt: TGTGCCACATCGGGGTATGCAGGGCCTAATTCACCCCTCCACTTT

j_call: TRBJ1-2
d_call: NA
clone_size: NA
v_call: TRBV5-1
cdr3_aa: CASSLGSADYGYTF
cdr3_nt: TGCGCCAGCAGCTTGGGTTCGGCGGATTATGGCTACACCTTC

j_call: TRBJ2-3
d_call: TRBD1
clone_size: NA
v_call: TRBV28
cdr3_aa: CASRTGAYDTDTQYF
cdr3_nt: TGTGCCAGCAGAACAGGGGCCTATGATACAGATACGCAGTATTTT

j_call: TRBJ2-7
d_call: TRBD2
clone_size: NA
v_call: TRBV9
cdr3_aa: CASSVGWSSGSYEQYF
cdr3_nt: TGTGCCAGCAGCGTAGGGTGGTCTAGCGGATCCTACGAGCAGTACTTC

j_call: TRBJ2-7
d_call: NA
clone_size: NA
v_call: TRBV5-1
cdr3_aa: CASSLAPSSYEQYF
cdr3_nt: TGCGCCAGCAGCTTGGCCCCAAGTAGCTACGAGCAGTACTTC

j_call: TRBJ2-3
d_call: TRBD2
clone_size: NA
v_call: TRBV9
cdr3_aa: CASSVLAVRTDTQYF
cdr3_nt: TGTGCCAGCAGCGTACTAGCGGTGAGAACAGATACGCAGTATTTT

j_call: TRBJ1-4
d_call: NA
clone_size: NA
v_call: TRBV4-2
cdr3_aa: CASSQEGTATNEKLFF
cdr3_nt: TGTGCCAGCAGCCAAGAAGGTACAGCAACTAATGAAAAACTGTTTTTT

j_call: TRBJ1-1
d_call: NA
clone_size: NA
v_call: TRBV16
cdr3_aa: CASSQGAGSNTEAFF
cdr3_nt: TGTGCCAGCAGCCAAGGGGCTGGTTCGAACACTGAAGCTTTCTTT

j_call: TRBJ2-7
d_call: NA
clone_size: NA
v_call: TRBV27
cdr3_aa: CASSFSGPYEQYF
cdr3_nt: TGTGCCAGCAGTTTCAGTGGACCCTACGAGCAGTACTTC

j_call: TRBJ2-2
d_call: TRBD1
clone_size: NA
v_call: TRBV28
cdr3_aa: CASNYPGQGIRELFF
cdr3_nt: TGTGCCAGCAACTATCCGGGACAGGGCATCAGGGAGCTGTTTTTT

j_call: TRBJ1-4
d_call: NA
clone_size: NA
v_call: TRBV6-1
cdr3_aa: CASSRGSVIEKLFF
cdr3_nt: TGTGCCAGCAGTAGGGGTAGCGTTATTGAAAAACTGTTTTTT

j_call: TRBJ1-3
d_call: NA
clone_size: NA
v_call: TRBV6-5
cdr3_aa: CASGTSPGNTIYF
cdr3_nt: TGTGCCAGCGGTACTTCCCCTGGAAACACCATATATTTT

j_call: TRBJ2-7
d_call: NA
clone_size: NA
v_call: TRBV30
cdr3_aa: CAWSKGFDSPYEQYF
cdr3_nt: TGTGCCTGGAGTAAGGGTTTTGACAGCCCCTACGAGCAGTACTTC